These 30 T cell receptor beta chains were sequenced from one sample in a study of shared clonotypes between healthy human individuals. Generated by immunoSEQ multiplex PCR, the TCRdb table keeps only in-frame clones and is missing some. The sample carries over a million clones, under 80% recorded once. Material for sequencing was memory CD4+ T cells sorted from blood. The subset was: CD45RA-negative fraction. Every receptor here comes from a young man in good health.

J is TRBJ2-3 and V is TRBV19; D unresolved. V dropped 4 bases and J dropped 2 bases, with 7 bases sitting between them. The CDR3 totals 13 residues. Germline CDR1 is LNHDA and CDR2 is SQIVND (reference sequence). CDR3 sequence (DNA): TGTGCCAGTAGTACCAGAACCACAGATACGCAGTATTTT. Amino acid sequence: CASSTRTTDTQYF.

This rearrangement joins TRBV28 to TRBJ2-7, with 8 bases identical to TRBD2. The germline CDR1 and CDR2 sequences are MDHEN and SYDVKM. The CDR3 runs 15 residues. The V gene end was trimmed by 3 bases and the J gene end by 5 bases; junction bases not matched to a gene: 9. As DNA, the CDR3 is TGTGCCAGCAGTTTGGCGGGGGGCAATGGAGACGAGCAGTACTTC. Translating gives CASSLAGGNGDEQYF.

V usage is TRBV6-5 and J usage is TRBJ1-5; D gene ambiguous. CDR3 length equals 9 residues. V was shortened by 7 bases and J by 9 bases, with 4 bases between the two germline ends. Germline CDR1 is MNHEY and CDR2 is SVGAGI. The chain's CDR3 is CASKTPQHF. CDR3 coding DNA: TGTGCCAGCAAAACGCCCCAGCATTTT.

The gene calls are TRBV19 and TRBJ1-5; a possible D gene is TRBD1 (6 bases). Germline V lookup: CDR1 LNHDA, CDR2 SQIVND (reference sequence). The CDR3 runs to 13 residues. V was cut by 5 bases and J by 7 bases, with 12 bases left in between. The CDR3 DNA follows: TGTGCCAGTAGTGTACAGGGCAGCCAGCCCCAGCATTTT. Translated, it gives CASSVQGSQPQHF.

The gene calls are TRBV7-8 and TRBJ2-3; unclear D gene. Trimming pared 6 bases from V and 6 bases from J, leaving 16 bases between. CDR3 length: 14 residues. CDR1 is SGHVS and CDR2 is FQNEAQ in the germline V gene. The CDR3 here is CASRTLTVVDTQYF. CDR3 nucleotides: TGTGCCAGCAGAACTTTAACTGTGGTGGATACGCAGTATTTT.

V and J are TRBV29-1 and TRBJ2-3; 7 bases agree with TRBD2. The CDR3 loop spans 14 amino acids. The germline V gene has CDR1 SQVTM and CDR2 ANQGSEA. The V gene end was trimmed by 4 bases and the J gene end by 0 bases; junction bases not matched to a gene: 4. The CDR3 here is CSVVSGSSTDTQYF. The CDR3, as DNA: TGCAGCGTTGTTAGCGGGTCTAGCACAGATACGCAGTATTTT.

Concerning this clone: Within the sample, other DNA sequences also encode this same CDR3. J is TRBJ1-2 and V is TRBV5-6, with D uncertain. This CDR3 spans 14 amino acids. Germline lookup yields CDR1 SGHDT and CDR2 YYEEEE. Trimming removed 0 bases from V and 1 base from J, with 7 bases in between. In DNA form, the CDR3 reads TGTGCCAGCAGCTTGGGACGGCTTAACTATGGCTACACCTTC. Amino acids: CASSLGRLNYGYTF.

This chain joins TRBV19 and TRBJ1-5; TRBD1 agrees at 7 bases. Germline V gene lookup returns CDR1 LNHDA and CDR2 SQIVND (reference sequence). The CDR3 is 17 amino acids. The junction had 9 bases not matched to a gene; V was cut back by 3 bases and J by 1 base. The CDR3 is CASSMGTGAQSNQPQHF. In nucleotides, the CDR3 is TGTGCCAGTAGTATGGGAACAGGGGCGCAAAGCAATCAGCCCCAGCATTTT.

This clone has more than one count but fewer than ten. V and J are TRBV6-1 and TRBJ2-1; TRBD1 or TRBD2 may be the D gene (5 bases each). The germline CDR1 and CDR2 sequences are MNHNS and SASEGT. The V gene lost 2 bases and the J gene lost 3 bases, with 14 bases spanning the gap. CDR3 length: 16 amino acids. CDR3 nucleotides: TGTGCCAGCAGTGAAAGATCCCCGAGGGGCTACAATGAGCAGTTCTTC. Residues: CASSERSPRGYNEQFF.

The chain has TRBV5-6 and TRBJ2-2; TRBD2 might be the D (6 bases). The V end was cut by 0 bases, the J end by 5 bases, with 14 bases between. Germline V gene sequence: CDR1 SGHDT, CDR2 YYEEEE. This CDR3 contains 16 residues. The CDR3 loop is CASSLVGAGLTGELFF. The CDR3 bases are TGTGCCAGCAGCTTGGTTGGGGCGGGGCTGACCGGGGAGCTGTTTTTT.

There are a few counts of this clone. The V and J genes are TRBV2 and TRBJ2-1, with TRBD2 matching over 13 bases. The CDR3 covers 15 residues. J lost 4 bases, V lost 6 bases, and 3 bases had no gene match. Germline V gives CDR1 SNHLY, CDR2 FYNNEI. CDR3: CASRGTSGNYNEQFF. The CDR3 bases are TGTGCCAGCAGGGGGACTAGCGGGAATTACAATGAGCAGTTCTTC.

V and J are TRBV7-2 and TRBJ2-7; 8 bases match TRBD2. J gave up 4 bases and V 6 bases, and 11 bases lay outside the gene matches. Germline V gives CDR1 SGHTA, CDR2 FQGNSA. The CDR3 sequence is 15 residues long. CDR3 loop: CASRSNAGGVYEQYF. The CDR3 DNA sequence: TGTGCCAGCAGGTCTAATGCGGGGGGCGTGTACGAGCAGTACTTC.

The J gene is TRBJ2-2, the V gene TRBV5-4; D unresolved. In germline, CDR1 is SGHNT, CDR2 YYREEE (reference sequence). The CDR3 consists of 15 residues. V was cut by 1 base and J by 1 base, with 8 bases left in between. This CDR3 reads CASSLSPVNTGELFF. The CDR3 DNA reads TGTGCCAGCAGCTTGTCGCCTGTGAACACCGGGGAGCTGTTTTTT.

The chain uses TRBV2 and TRBJ2-2, with a possible D match to TRBD2 (5 bases). Germline loops: CDR1 SNHLY, CDR2 FYNNEI. The CDR3 runs to 15 residues. The V and J ends lost 8 bases and 7 bases respectively, with 20 bases between them. The CDR3 DNA sequence: TGTGCCAGCGGTTTACGACGAGGGTCGGACGGGGAGCTGTTTTTT. Protein sequence: CASGLRRGSDGELFF.

J is TRBJ2-2 and V is TRBV7-3; D remains unclear. Germline V gives CDR1 SGHTA, CDR2 FQGTGA. V shed 4 bases and J shed 1 base, with 10 bases lying between them. The length of the CDR3 is 15 residues. Here the CDR3 reads CASSSGPGNTGELFF. The CDR3 DNA is TGTGCCAGCAGCTCCGGGCCAGGGAACACCGGGGAGCTGTTTTTT.

Points on this clone: Other nucleotide sequences in the sample specify the same CDR3. CDR3 DNA sequence: TGTGCCAGCAGCTATCGAGGGGATACGCAGTATTTT. Translating gives CASSYRGDTQYF. The chain employs TRBV11-2 and TRBJ2-3; D is perhaps TRBD2 (5 bases). The germline V gene encodes CDR1 SGHAT and CDR2 FQNNGV. Trimming shortened V by 4 bases and J by 6 bases, and 8 bases separated the two germline ends. This CDR3 has 12 residues.

The J gene is TRBJ2-2, the V gene TRBV7-8, with D unresolved. The V gene lost 5 bases and the J gene lost 6 bases, with 10 bases spanning the gap. The germline CDR1 and CDR2 sequences are SGHVS and FQNEAQ. There are 13 residues in the CDR3. The CDR3 sequence is CASSKSQSGELFF. The DNA for the CDR3 is TGTGCCAGCAGCAAAAGCCAGTCCGGGGAGCTGTTTTTT.

The J gene is TRBJ2-3, the V gene TRBV5-4; a weak D match, TRBD2 (6 bases). This CDR3 spans 17 amino acids. The ends were cut back, 4 bases at V and 5 bases at J, with 23 bases in the middle. Germline CDR1 reads SGHNT; CDR2 reads YYREEE (reference sequence). CDR3 loop: CASSPPSGGTSIDTQYF. The CDR3 region has the DNA TGTGCCAGCAGCCCGCCTTCCGGGGGTACCTCAATAGATACGCAGTATTTT.

The V and J genes are TRBV15 and TRBJ2-1, with D unresolved. V lost 3 bases and J lost 4, with 13 bases in between. From germline, CDR1 is LNHNV and CDR2 YYDKDF (reference sequence). The CDR3 covers 15 residues. The CDR3 DNA is TGTGCCACCAGCAGCAATATAGGTTCTTACAATGAGCAGTTCTTC. Protein product: CATSSNIGSYNEQFF.

The chain has TRBV2 and TRBJ2-7; weak D call: TRBD2 (7 bases). The CDR3 is made up of 13 amino acids. Trimming removed 5 bases from V and 4 bases from J, with 12 bases in between. The V gene's germline CDR1 is SNHLY and CDR2 FYNNEI. The CDR3: CASSFRGGYEQYF. CDR3 coding DNA: TGTGCCAGCAGTTTTAGGGGGGGGTACGAGCAGTACTTC. Supplemented by reference TRBV2 and TRBJ2-7, the full variable domain reads EPEVTQTPSHQVTQMGQEVILRCVPISNHLYFYWYRQILGQKVEFLVSFYNNEISEKSEIFDDQFSVERPDGSNFTLKIRSTKLEDSAMYFCASSFRGGYEQYFGPGTRLTVT.

This clone has only a few counts. Other DNA variants within this sample encode the same CDR3. V and J are TRBV5-4 and TRBJ1-2; 7 bases fit TRBD1. The ends lost 2 bases at V and 5 bases at J; junction bases unmatched: 3. This CDR3 is 13 amino acids long. Germline V gives CDR1 SGHNT, CDR2 YYREEE (reference sequence). This chain's CDR3 is CASSFGQDYGYTF. Written as DNA, the CDR3 is TGTGCCAGCAGCTTTGGACAGGATTATGGCTACACCTTC.

In DNA form, the CDR3 reads TGTGCCAGCAGCTCTCAAGGGGTCAATCTTGGGGAGCAGTTCTTC. Amino acid sequence: CASSSQGVNLGEQFF. The genes are TRBV9 and TRBJ2-1; TRBD1 might be the D (5 bases). The germline V gene encodes CDR1 SGDLS and CDR2 YYNGEE. The CDR3 is 15 residues long. Trimming shortened V by 4 bases and J by 10 bases, and 21 bases separated the two germline ends.

In this sample, this clone turned up a few times. The CDR3 protein is CASSPRRETEAFF. In DNA, the CDR3 is TGTGCCAGCAGCCCAAGGAGAGAGACTGAAGCTTTCTTT. The chain employs TRBV7-2 and TRBJ1-1; no firm D call. This CDR3 is built from 13 residues. Trimming stripped 5 bases from V and 5 bases from J, with 12 bases between. Germline lookup yields CDR1 SGHTA and CDR2 FQGNSA.

This chain joins TRBV27 and TRBJ2-5; 8 bases agree with TRBD2. The CDR3 sequence is 14 residues long. The V and J ends lost 6 bases and 5 bases, in that order; junction bases with no gene match: 8. The germline V gene encodes CDR1 MNHEY and CDR2 SMNVEV (reference sequence). The CDR3 DNA sequence: TGTGCCAGCAGCAGTCTAGCGGGCTGGGAGACCCAGTACTTC. Translation: CASSSLAGWETQYF.

This rearrangement joins TRBV5-6 to TRBJ1-5; no definite D call. Per the germline V gene, CDR1 is SGHDT and CDR2 is YYEEEE. V shed 2 bases and J shed 7 bases, with 13 bases lying between them. CDR3 length: 14 amino acids. The CDR3 nucleotides read TGTGCCAGCAGCTTAGGTTCTCATTTGCAGCCCCAGCATTTT. This encodes CASSLGSHLQPQHF.

A few counts support this clone. V usage is TRBV7-2 and J usage is TRBJ2-7, with TRBD1 identical over 8 bases. Germline trimming cut 7 bases from V and 2 bases from J; bases unmatched to any gene: 4. Germline CDR1 and CDR2: SGHTA and FQGNSA. The CDR3 has 13 amino acids. As DNA, the CDR3 is TGTGCCAGCAAGGACAGGGCCACCTACGAGCAGTACTTC. This codes for CASKDRATYEQYF. The full variable domain, its missing parts supplied by reference TRBV7-2 and TRBJ2-7, is GAGVSQSPSNKVTEKGKDVELRCDPISGHTALYWYRQSLGQGLEFLIYFQGNSAPDKSGLPSDRFSAERTGGSVSTLTIQRTQQEDSAVYLCASKDRATYEQYFGPGTRLTVT.

V and J are TRBV2 and TRBJ2-3; TRBD2 is a possible D gene (7 bases). CDR3 size: 15 residues. The V and J ends lost 0 bases and 8 bases respectively, with 15 bases between them. From germline, CDR1 is SNHLY and CDR2 FYNNEI. Written as DNA, the CDR3 is TGTGCCAGCAGTGAAGCGCGTGAAGGGGGGGTTACGCAGTATTTT. It specifies CASSEAREGGVTQYF.

Only a few counts were recorded for this clone. The V and J genes are TRBV4-1 and TRBJ2-3, with D perhaps matching TRBD1 (5 bases). Deletions cut 1 base from V and 4 bases from J, with 12 bases between. The V gene's germline CDR1 is MGHRA and CDR2 YSYEKL. The CDR3 extends over 15 amino acids. CDR3 sequence (DNA): TGCGCCAGCAGCCAAGCCCGACAGAGTTCAGATACGCAGTATTTT. This codes for CASSQARQSSDTQYF.

Regarding this clone: This CDR3 is also generated by other DNA sequences in the sample. The chain couples TRBV10-3 to TRBJ1-2; unclear D gene. Germline assignment: CDR1 ENHRY and CDR2 SYGVKD. Trimming stripped 2 bases from V and 1 base from J, with 5 bases between. CDR3 size: 13 residues. The CDR3 sequence is CAISETLNYGYTF. The CDR3 DNA reads TGTGCCATCAGTGAGACACTTAACTATGGCTACACCTTC.

This clone was seen only once. The CDR3 spells CASSLAGTGGGANEKLFF. The CDR3 coding sequence is TGTGCCAGCAGCTTAGCCGGGACAGGGGGCGGTGCTAATGAAAAACTGTTTTTT. This rearrangement joins TRBV7-6 to TRBJ1-4, with 12 bases matching TRBD1. Losses at the gene ends were 0 bases for V and 3 bases for J; bases not matched to a gene: 5. Germline lookup yields CDR1 SGHVS and CDR2 FNYEAQ. The CDR3 loop spans 18 amino acids.